This T cell receptor beta chain emerged from a study of blood T cells in healthy people across ages. Study observations and caveats: Observed TCR beta diversity per million T cells went down as age went up. This fall followed a roughly linear course with age. Unsorted PBMCs ruled out conclusive naive versus antigen-experienced comparison. Possibly, changes in expanded clonotypes were confounded because donor CMV status was unknown.

With a J-beta primer mix and a sample-barcoded 5' primer, a second PCR ran about 6 to 11 cycles. TCRdb redid the calling of the 5' RACE reads with MiXCR, one entry per CDR3 protein. Among roughly 680,000 distinct CDR3 sequences, under 65% were seen once, and the ten largest hold about 13%. Concerning this clonotype: Its matching antigen is unknown.

V shed 6 bases and J 1 base; nucleotides not matched to a gene: 4. Germline V CDR1 and CDR2: KGHDR, SFDVKD. The CDR3 contains 14 residues. Each individual donor underwent a draw of roughly 10 milliliters of peripheral blood. The chain employs TRBV24-1 and TRBJ2-5; 7 bases align to TRBD1. This receptor was obtained from a woman over 75 in good health. The sequencing sample was made of blood. The CDR3 sequence is CATSQGGTQETQYF. The CDR3 nucleotides are TGTGCCACCAGTCAAGGGGGCACCCAAGAGACCCAGTACTTC.